A selection of T cell receptor beta chains follows, all from one sample in a study of blood T cell repertoires in COVID-19. Sequencing was performed with immunoSEQ multiplex PCR; in TCRdb, only in-frame clones are kept and a portion is missing. The repertoire has fewer than 450,000 clones, 88% of them found once; the top ten carry roughly 6.6%. Sequencing input: peripheral blood. The receptors shown here come from a woman aged 65 to 85 with COVID-19, enrolled during active disease. The conserved cysteine and the conserved F or W are not part of the CDR3 here. Each record gives: V gene, clone size, D gene, CDR3 protein. The D gene is left open where the match is weak. Some rows have no size entry. The others give once, few or many, or a class for an expanded clone.

TRBV7-3 . TRBD1 ASSLGPGQGALPGEQY
TRBV30 . . AWSEWWEGTNYGYT
TRBV6-5 . TRBD1 ASSSGQGYTGELF
TRBV28 once TRBD2 ASLSGGGGLAEQF
TRBV30 . . AWSLAGVRDTQY
TRBV13 . . ASSPYGERGSVETQY
TRBV21-1 . . ASLLNRDDGYT
TRBV21-1 . . ASSKVWERTGANEQF
TRBV4-1 . TRBD2 ASSQTSGGPQETQY
TRBV24-1 . . ATRVGQEQF
TRBV4-1 . . ASSQDPGGDQPQH
TRBV21-1 once . ASSKGGGKDNSTEAF
TRBV5-4 once . ASRTRQNTEAF
TRBV30 . . AWSWAGRYEQY
TRBV4-3 . . ASSLSLNTEAF
TRBV27 . TRBD2 ASSGLGVAKNIQY
TRBV7-9 . . ASSTTGNEQF
TRBV6-5 once . ASNKWQEETQY
TRBV27 once . ASSYGPSYNEQF
TRBV19 . . ASSIGGSKWSSYNEQF
TRBV5-1 . TRBD2 ASSLDPAGASSYNEQF
TRBV14 . TRBD2 ASSQASGGTDTQY
TRBV5-6 once TRBD1 ASRGTGLDGYT
TRBV27 . . ASTRGDIQY
TRBV7-2 . . ASSIRGSPISYNSPLH
TRBV5-1 once TRBD1 ASSPISGTGGAGELF
TRBV7-2 . . ASSYEPGQPQH
TRBV7-2 . . ASSSLTWASPLH
TRBV11-2 . TRBD2 ASSLTRGLSDTQY
TRBV6-5 . . ASSTGLRTEAF
TRBV2 . TRBD1 ASSDSTGGSSPLH
TRBV10-2 . TRBD1 ASSDTGVTNEKLF
TRBV19 once . ASSTGRREYSNQPQH
TRBV18 . TRBD1 ASSPTGVNEQY
TRBV30 . . AWNREANEKLF
TRBV6-5 few . ASSWRRGYEQY
TRBV30 few . AWDRTYEQY
TRBV9 once . ASSVVAGGELF
TRBV3-1/TRBV3-2 . . ASSSQRRVGANEQF
TRBV6-5 . . ASSYDRGNTIY
TRBV19 . TRBD1 ASSLGTGGAVTEAF
TRBV6-5 . . ASSYNSGGWADTQY
TRBV27 . TRBD1 ASSQTGTGYGKLF
TRBV3-1/TRBV3-2 . TRBD2 ASSQGLVGQETQY
TRBV12-3/TRBV12-4 few TRBD1 ASTPRDSHGYT
TRBV9 . . ASSVDGSGSDTEAF
TRBV5-6 few . ASSLRTSLLSGNTIY
TRBV6-4 . . ASSQALGDEKLF
TRBV11-2 . . ASSLLQGGWPEAF
TRBV5-1 . TRBD1 ASSLVPGQGPGAKNIQY
TRBV5-1 . TRBD2 ASSLAGGQETQY
TRBV7-2 once . ASSLYVTQNGYT
TRBV6-1 once . ASSEGGEAEAF
TRBV5-8 . . ASSRIRGTEAF
TRBV28 . TRBD1 ASSPGDRGGNQPQH
TRBV7-6 . TRBD1 ASSSDRPGNNEQF
TRBV2 . . ASNGEDTEAF
TRBV13 . TRBD1 ASSSPTGMNYGYT
TRBV18 few TRBD1 ASSRDWTGLNYGYT
TRBV5-8 . TRBD2 ASRRLAGTDTQY